The 10 T cell receptor beta chains below all came from one sample that was sequenced in a study of T cell responses to AZD1222 COVID-19 vaccine. Clones were sequenced by immunoSEQ multiplex PCR, and TCRdb holds only the in-frame ones, with some missing. The sample holds around 110,000 clones, 85% to 90% seen once. Sample: peripheral blood, taken on day 0 of AZD1222 vaccination. These receptor sequences come from an adult in good health.

The chain recombines TRBV6-5 with TRBJ1-2, with D perhaps matching TRBD1 (5 bases). The V gene's germline CDR1 is MNHEY and CDR2 SVGAGI. The CDR3 loop spans 14 amino acids. V lost 0 bases and J lost 4, with 9 bases in between. The CDR3 spells CASSYSGPAYGYTF. The CDR3 DNA reads as TGTGCCAGCAGTTACTCGGGACCTGCCTATGGCTACACCTTC.

The chain couples TRBV10-1 to TRBJ1-3; D is ambiguous. CDR3 length equals 17 residues. Per the germline V gene, CDR1 is WNHNN and CDR2 is SYGVQD (reference sequence). Trimming took 1 base from V and 0 from J, leaving 13 bases between them. The CDR3 region is CASSELRLRSSGNTIYF. The CDR3 DNA reads TGCGCCAGCAGTGAGTTGCGACTCCGGAGCTCTGGAAACACCATATATTTT.

The V and J genes are TRBV28 and TRBJ2-4; 7 bases line up with TRBD2. Per the germline V gene, CDR1 is MDHEN and CDR2 is SYDVKM. The CDR3 loop spans 17 amino acids. The V segment lost 5 bases and the J segment 1 base; nucleotides outside the gene matches: 11. The CDR3 nucleotides are TGTGCCAGCAGTCCCTCCGGTGCGGGGGAGGCCAAAAACATTCAGTACTTC. It encodes CASSPSGAGEAKNIQYF.

The V gene is TRBV18, the J gene TRBJ1-2, with D unclear. The CDR3 is 14 amino acids. CDR1 and CDR2 (germline): KGHSH, LQKENI. The V and J ends lost 5 bases and 6 bases respectively, with 16 bases between them. CDR3 sequence (DNA): TGTGCCAGCTCAGTCCAGACCAACGGGGATGGCTACACCTTC. Encoded protein: CASSVQTNGDGYTF.

The genes are TRBV7-2 and TRBJ2-7, with D possibly being TRBD1 or TRBD2 (5 bases each). The CDR3 runs 14 residues. The V gene lost 1 base and the J gene lost 0 bases, with 7 bases spanning the gap. CDR1 is SGHTA, CDR2 FQGNSA, per germline. The CDR3 here is CASSLGGISYEQYF. Here the CDR3 DNA reads TGTGCCAGCAGCTTAGGGGGGATCTCCTACGAGCAGTACTTC. The variable domain in full, with the rest retrieved from reference TRBV7-2 and TRBJ2-7, is GAGVSQSPSNKVTEKGKDVELRCDPISGHTALYWYRQSLGQGLEFLIYFQGNSAPDKSGLPSDRFSAERTGGSVSTLTIQRTQQEDSAVYLCASSLGGISYEQYFGPGTRLTVT.

This sequence joins TRBV19 and TRBJ2-1, with 7 bases that match TRBD1. Trimming at V came to 6 bases and at J to 8 bases, leaving 13 bases not matched to a gene. Germline assignment: CDR1 LNHDA and CDR2 SQIVND (reference sequence). This CDR3 has 15 residues. CDR3 bases: TGTGCCAGTAGGAACGACAGGGTAAATATAGATGAGCAGTTCTTC. Its protein is CASRNDRVNIDEQFF. Full variable domain (rest looked up from reference TRBV19 and TRBJ2-1): DGGITQSPKYLFRKEGQNVTLSCEQNLNHDAMYWYRQDPGQGLRLIYYSQIVNDFQKGDIAEGYSVSREKKESFPLTVTSAQKNPTAFYLCASRNDRVNIDEQFFGPGTRLTVL.

In its sample, this clone was seen once. The rearrangement links TRBV18 to TRBJ1-4; D is perhaps TRBD1 (5 bases). Trimming removed 4 bases at V and 8 bases at J, with 11 bases between. The CDR3 covers 13 residues. In germline, CDR1 is KGHSH, CDR2 LQKENI. This CDR3 reads CASSQRDFEKLFF. CDR3 nucleotide sequence: TGTGCCAGCTCACAGCGGGACTTCGAAAAACTGTTTTTT.

J is TRBJ2-7 and V is TRBV7-9; 9 bases are shared with TRBD1. This CDR3 has 16 residues. Germline V CDR1 and CDR2: SEHNR, FQNEAQ (reference sequence). V was pared by 5 bases and J by 2 bases, with 10 bases of the junction left unmatched. CDR3 loop: CASSPQMGQGPYEQYF. The CDR3 coding sequence is TGTGCCAGCAGCCCTCAAATGGGACAGGGACCCTACGAGCAGTACTTC. Full variable domain (missing parts from reference TRBV7-9 and TRBJ2-7): DTGVSQNPRHKITKRGQNVTFRCDPISEHNRLYWYRQTLGQGPEFLTYFQNEAQLEKSRLLSDRFSAERPKGSFSTLEIQRTEQGDSAMYLCASSPQMGQGPYEQYFGPGTRLTVT.

Only a few counts were recorded for this clone. The genes are TRBV28 and TRBJ1-1, with TRBD1 identical over 8 bases. The length of the CDR3 is 16 residues. V was pared by 4 bases and J by 1 base, with 8 bases of the junction left unmatched. Germline V gene lookup returns CDR1 MDHEN and CDR2 SYDVKM. The CDR3 loop is CASSSNRGSRNTEAFF. CDR3 nucleotides: TGTGCCAGCAGTTCCAACAGGGGGTCAAGGAACACTGAAGCTTTCTTT. The full variable domain, in which reference TRBV28 and TRBJ1-1 provide the parts outside the CDR3, is DVKVTQSSRYLVKRTGEKVFLECVQDMDHENMFWYRQDPGLGLRLIYFSYDVKMKEKGDIPEGYSVSREKKERFSLILESASTNQTSMYLCASSSNRGSRNTEAFFGQGTRLTVV.

The DNA of the CDR3 is TGTGCCAGTAGTTTCGGGGGCGTTGGGTCAAACACCATATATTTT. Its translation is CASSFGGVGSNTIYF. The rearrangement links TRBV19 to TRBJ1-3, with D perhaps TRBD1 (6 bases). The CDR3 is 15 amino acids. Germline V gives CDR1 LNHDA, CDR2 SQIVND (reference sequence). Between the trimmed V and J ends, which lost 5 bases and 6 bases, there was a span of 17 bases.